This T cell receptor beta chain was identified in a study of breast tumors, draining lymph nodes, adjacent tissues. General observations from the study: Compared with lymph nodes, tumors were less diverse; compared with nontumor tissue, more. Tumor and nontumor repertoires were significantly more similar in luminal-like than in basal-like breast cancer. That most tumor T cells come from lymph nodes remained unproven. Most tumor T cells seemingly derive from lymph node, then expand in tumor.

Concerning this clonotype itself: Its antigen is undetermined.

TCRdb called the multiplex PCR reads again in MiXCR, with one record for every CDR3 protein. The table has 30,000 to 35,000 distinct CDR3 sequences, about 60% seen once. Germline V gives CDR1 SQVTM, CDR2 ANQGSEA. The V and J ends lost 0 bases and 2 bases respectively, with 7 bases between them. This CDR3 has 13 amino acids. The sequenced sample consisted of breast tumor tissue. This TCR derives from a female donor with breast cancer. Some clones in this sample may be carry-over from other donors' samples. The rearrangement links TRBV29-1 to TRBJ2-5; D is unresolved. In DNA form, the CDR3 reads TGCAGCGTTGAAGATTTGGGACAAGAGACCCAGTACTTC. Translating gives CSVEDLGQETQYF.